This T cell receptor beta chain was identified in a study of OX40 agonist ivuxolimab in advanced cancers. This CDR3 spans 14 amino acids. Germline CDR1 LNHDA, CDR2 SQIVND (reference sequence). Between the trimmed V and J ends, which lost 6 bases and 1 base, there was a span of 10 bases. TCRdb keeps only in-frame clones here, not all; method: immunoSEQ multiplex PCR. Of roughly 80,000 clones listed, approximately 90% are singletons. The sequence was obtained from an adult with an advanced solid tumor such as melanoma, head and neck, liver or kidney cancer. The sample here was CD4+ or CD8+ T cells sorted from blood, taken in a trial of the OX40 agonist ivuxolimab. The V gene is TRBV19, the J gene TRBJ2-1, with D unresolved. The DNA for the CDR3 is TGTGCCAGTAGGCGATCTGGTTCCTACAATGAGCAGTTCTTC. Translating gives CASRRSGSYNEQFF.